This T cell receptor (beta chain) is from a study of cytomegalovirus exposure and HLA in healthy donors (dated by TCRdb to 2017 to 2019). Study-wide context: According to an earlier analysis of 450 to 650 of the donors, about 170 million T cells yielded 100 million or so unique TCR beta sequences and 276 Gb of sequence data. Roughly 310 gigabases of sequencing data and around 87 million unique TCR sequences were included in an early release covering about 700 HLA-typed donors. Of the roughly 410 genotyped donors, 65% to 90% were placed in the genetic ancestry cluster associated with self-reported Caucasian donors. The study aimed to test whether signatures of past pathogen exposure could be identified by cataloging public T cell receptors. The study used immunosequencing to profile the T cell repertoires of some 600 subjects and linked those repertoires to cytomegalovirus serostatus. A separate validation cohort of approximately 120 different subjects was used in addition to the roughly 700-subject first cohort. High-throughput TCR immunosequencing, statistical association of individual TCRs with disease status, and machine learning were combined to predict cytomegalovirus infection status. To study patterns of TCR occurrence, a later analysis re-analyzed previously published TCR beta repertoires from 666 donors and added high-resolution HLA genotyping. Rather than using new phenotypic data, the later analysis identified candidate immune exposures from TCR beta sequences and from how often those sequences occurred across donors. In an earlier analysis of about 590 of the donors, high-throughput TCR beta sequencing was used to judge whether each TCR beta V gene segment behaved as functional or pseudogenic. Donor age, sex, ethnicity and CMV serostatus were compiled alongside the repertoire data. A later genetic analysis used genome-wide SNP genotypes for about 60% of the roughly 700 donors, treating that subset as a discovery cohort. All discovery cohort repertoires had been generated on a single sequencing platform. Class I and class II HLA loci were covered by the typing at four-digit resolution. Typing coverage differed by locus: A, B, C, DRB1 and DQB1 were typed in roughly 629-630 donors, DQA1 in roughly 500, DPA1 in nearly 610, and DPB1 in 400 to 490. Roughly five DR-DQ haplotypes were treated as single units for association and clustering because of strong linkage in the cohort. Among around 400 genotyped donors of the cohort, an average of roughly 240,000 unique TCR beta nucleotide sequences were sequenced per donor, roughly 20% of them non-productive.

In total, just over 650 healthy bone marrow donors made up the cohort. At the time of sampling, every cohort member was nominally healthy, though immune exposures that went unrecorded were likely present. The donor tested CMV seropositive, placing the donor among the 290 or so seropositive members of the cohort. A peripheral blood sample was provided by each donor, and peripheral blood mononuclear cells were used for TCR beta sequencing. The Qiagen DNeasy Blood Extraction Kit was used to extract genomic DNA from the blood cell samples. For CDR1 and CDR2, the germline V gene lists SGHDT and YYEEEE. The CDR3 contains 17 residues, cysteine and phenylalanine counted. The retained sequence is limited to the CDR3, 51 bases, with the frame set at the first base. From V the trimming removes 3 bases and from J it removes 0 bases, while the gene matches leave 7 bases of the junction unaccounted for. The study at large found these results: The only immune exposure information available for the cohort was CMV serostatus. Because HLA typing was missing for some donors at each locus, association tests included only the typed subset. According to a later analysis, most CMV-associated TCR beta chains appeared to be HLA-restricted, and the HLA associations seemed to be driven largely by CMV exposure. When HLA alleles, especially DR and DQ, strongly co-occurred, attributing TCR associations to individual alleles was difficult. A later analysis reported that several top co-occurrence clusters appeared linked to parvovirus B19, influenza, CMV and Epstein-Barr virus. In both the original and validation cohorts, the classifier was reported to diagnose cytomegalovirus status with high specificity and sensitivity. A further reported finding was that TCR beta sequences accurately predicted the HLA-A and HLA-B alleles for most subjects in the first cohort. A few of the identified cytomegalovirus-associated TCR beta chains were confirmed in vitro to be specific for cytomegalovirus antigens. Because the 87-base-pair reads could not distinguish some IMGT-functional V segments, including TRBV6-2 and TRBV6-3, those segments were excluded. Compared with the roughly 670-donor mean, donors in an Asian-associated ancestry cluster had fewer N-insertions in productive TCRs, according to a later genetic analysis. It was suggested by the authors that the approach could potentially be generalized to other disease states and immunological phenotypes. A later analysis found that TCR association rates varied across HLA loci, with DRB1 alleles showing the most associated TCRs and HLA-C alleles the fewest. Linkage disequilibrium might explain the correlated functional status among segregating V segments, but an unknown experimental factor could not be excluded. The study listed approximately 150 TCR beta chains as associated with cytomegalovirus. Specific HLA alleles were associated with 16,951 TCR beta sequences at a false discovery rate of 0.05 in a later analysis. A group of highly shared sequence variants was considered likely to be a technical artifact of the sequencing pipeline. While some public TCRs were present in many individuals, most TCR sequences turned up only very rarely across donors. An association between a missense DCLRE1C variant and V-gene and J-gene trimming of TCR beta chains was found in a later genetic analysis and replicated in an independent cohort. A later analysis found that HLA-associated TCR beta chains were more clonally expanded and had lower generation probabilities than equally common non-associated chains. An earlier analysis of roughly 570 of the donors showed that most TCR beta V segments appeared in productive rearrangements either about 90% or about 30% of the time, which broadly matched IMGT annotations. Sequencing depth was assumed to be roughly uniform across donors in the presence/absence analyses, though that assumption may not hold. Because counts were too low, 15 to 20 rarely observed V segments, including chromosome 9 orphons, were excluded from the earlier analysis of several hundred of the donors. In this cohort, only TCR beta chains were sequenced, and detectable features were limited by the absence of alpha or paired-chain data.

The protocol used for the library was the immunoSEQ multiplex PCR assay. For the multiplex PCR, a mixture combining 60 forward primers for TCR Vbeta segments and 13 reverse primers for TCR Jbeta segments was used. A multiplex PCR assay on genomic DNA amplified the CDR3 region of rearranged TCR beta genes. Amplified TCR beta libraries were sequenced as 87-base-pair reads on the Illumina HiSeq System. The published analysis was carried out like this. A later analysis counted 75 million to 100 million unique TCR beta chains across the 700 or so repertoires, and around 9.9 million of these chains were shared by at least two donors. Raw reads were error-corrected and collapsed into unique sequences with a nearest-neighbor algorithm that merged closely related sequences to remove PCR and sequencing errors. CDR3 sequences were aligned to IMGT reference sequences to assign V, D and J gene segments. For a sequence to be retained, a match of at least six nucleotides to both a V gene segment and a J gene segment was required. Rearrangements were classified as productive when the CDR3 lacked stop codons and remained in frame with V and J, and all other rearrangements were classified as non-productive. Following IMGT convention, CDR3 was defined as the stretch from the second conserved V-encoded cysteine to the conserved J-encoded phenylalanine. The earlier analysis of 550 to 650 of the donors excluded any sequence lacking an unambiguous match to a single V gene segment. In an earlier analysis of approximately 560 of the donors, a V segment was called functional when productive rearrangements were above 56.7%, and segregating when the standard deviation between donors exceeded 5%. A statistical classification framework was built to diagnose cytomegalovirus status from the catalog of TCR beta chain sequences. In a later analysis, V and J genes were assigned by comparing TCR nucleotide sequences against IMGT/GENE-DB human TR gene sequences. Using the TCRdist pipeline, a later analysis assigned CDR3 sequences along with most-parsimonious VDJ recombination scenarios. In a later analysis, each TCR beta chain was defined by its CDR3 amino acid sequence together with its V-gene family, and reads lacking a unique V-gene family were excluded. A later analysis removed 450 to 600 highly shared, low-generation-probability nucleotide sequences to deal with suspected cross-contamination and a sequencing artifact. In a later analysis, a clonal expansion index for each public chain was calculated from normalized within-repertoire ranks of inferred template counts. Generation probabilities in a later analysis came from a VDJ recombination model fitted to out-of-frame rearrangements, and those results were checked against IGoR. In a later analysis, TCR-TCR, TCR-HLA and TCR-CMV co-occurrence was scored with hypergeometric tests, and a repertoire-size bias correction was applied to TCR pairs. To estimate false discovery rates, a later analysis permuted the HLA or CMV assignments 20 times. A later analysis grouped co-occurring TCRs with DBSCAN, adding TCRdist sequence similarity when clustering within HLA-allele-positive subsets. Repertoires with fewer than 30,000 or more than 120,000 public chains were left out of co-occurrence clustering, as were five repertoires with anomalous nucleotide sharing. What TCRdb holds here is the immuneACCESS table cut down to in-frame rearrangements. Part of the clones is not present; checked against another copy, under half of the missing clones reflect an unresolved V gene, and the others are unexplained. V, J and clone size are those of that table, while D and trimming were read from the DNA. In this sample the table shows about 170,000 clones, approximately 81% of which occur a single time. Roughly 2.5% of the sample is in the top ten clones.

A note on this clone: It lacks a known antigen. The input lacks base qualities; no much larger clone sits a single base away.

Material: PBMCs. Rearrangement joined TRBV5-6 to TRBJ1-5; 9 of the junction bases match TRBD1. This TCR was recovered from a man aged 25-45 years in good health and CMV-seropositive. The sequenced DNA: TGTGCCAGCAGCTCGGGGACAGGGCAATATAGCAATCAGCCCCAGCATTTT. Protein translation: CASSSGTGQYSNQPQHF.